These 20 T cell receptor delta chains came from one sample sequenced in a study of Vδ1+ human thymocytes. Points from the study as a whole: In the thymus, TRG and TRD repertoires looked highly polyclonal with Gaussian CDR3 lengths.

The template was reverse-transcribed extracted RNA. CDR3 amplicons came from multiplex PCR with pooled V-gene forward and constant-region reverse primers. TCRdb processed the multiplex PCR reads again with the CATT caller. The sample yields some 73,000 delta-chain clones, around 35% seen once. Antigen specificity for these receptors is unknown. Sample: Vdelta1+ gamma-delta thymocytes from the thymus. Subset given: FACS-sorted CD3+ TCRalphabeta- TCRVdelta1+ TCRVdelta2- thymocytes. All receptors derive from a boy under three years old who had congenital heart surgery.

The gene calls are TRDV1 and TRDJ2, with D maybe TRDD3 (5 bases). The germline V gene encodes CDR1 TSWWSYY and CDR2 QGS. The ends were cut back, 2 bases at V and 0 bases at J, with 22 bases in the middle. This CDR3 is built from 20 residues. The CDR3, as DNA: TGTGCTCTTGGGGAATTGGATCCTGCCGTAATTGGGGCTTTGACAGCACAACTCTTCTTT. Translation gives CALGELDPAVIGALTAQLFF.

This clone was seen more than once but under ten times. The J gene is TRDJ1, the V gene TRDV3; 8 nucleotides match TRDD3. Germline V gene data show CDR1 as TVYSNPD and CDR2 as GDNSRS (reference sequence). This CDR3 has 19 amino acids. V dropped 4 bases and J dropped 1; count of bases not matched to a gene: 23. The DNA for the CDR3 is TGTGCCTCCCTAAACTTCCTTGGCCCATGGGGGATCGGCACCGATAAACTCATCTTT. Its translation is CASLNFLGPWGIGTDKLIF.

The chain uses TRDV1 and TRDJ1; 12 bases are shared with TRDD3. V gave up 3 bases and J gave up 4 bases; unmatched junction bases: 21. CDR1 is TSWWSYY and CDR2 is QGS in the germline V gene. The CDR3 spans 21 residues. CDR3 bases: TGTGCTCTTGGGGACCTAGTGAGACACACAAACTGGGGGATACTGGACGATAAACTCATCTTT. It is translated as CALGDLVRHTNWGILDDKLIF.

As concerns this clone: Other DNA sequences within the sample encode an identical CDR3. The chain joins TRDV1 to TRDJ1; 13 nucleotides line up with TRDD3. The V segment lost 6 bases and the J segment 0 bases; nucleotides outside the gene matches: 22. Germline assignment: CDR1 TSWWSYY and CDR2 QGS. The CDR3 sequence is 22 residues long. The CDR3 loop reads CALGDLKIFPYWGIRYTDKLIF. CDR3 nucleotide sequence: TGTGCTCTTGGAGACCTCAAAATCTTCCCGTACTGGGGGATACGGTACACCGATAAACTCATCTTT.

V gene TRDV1 combines with J gene TRDJ1; 10 nucleotides match TRDD3. CDR1 is TSWWSYY, CDR2 QGS, per germline. The CDR3 has 21 residues. V lost 4 bases, J lost 0 bases, and 20 bases stayed unmatched. CDR3 protein: CALGATFTPHWGIGYTDKLIF. In nucleotides, the CDR3 is TGTGCTCTTGGGGCGACCTTCACTCCGCACTGGGGGATTGGGTACACCGATAAACTCATCTTT.

This chain uses TRDV1 with TRDJ1; D not resolved. Trimming left V 2 bases short and J 3 bases short, with 13 bases between. The CDR3 totals 15 residues. The germline CDR1 and CDR2 sequences are TSWWSYY and QGS. CDR3 residues: CALGEGSRFPDKLIF. The DNA for the CDR3 is TGTGCTCTTGGGGAAGGTTCCAGGTTCCCCGATAAACTCATCTTT.

The chain combines TRDV1 with TRDJ1; 11 bases map to TRDD3. Germline trimming cut 5 bases from V and 1 base from J; bases unmatched to any gene: 27. The CDR3 has 23 amino acids. Per germline, CDR1 TSWWSYY and CDR2 QGS. The CDR3: CALGSSCPLHLVGDTTGTDKLIF. Written as DNA, the CDR3 is TGTGCTCTTGGGTCATCATGCCCACTCCATTTAGTGGGGGATACGACGGGCACCGATAAACTCATCTTT.

The rearrangement joins TRDV1 to TRDJ1, with 10 bases lining up with TRDD3. The germline V gene has CDR1 TSWWSYY and CDR2 QGS. The J segment lost 2 bases and the V segment lost 4 bases, leaving 13 bases of the junction unmatched. There are 18 residues in the CDR3. This CDR3 is CALGGSSTVWGITDKLIF. CDR3 DNA: TGTGCTCTTGGGGGAAGTTCTACGGTCTGGGGGATAACCGATAAACTCATCTTT.

The chain recombines TRDV2 with TRDJ1, with TRDD3 identical over 12 bases. The CDR3 contains 21 residues. Germline CDR1 is GEAIGNYY and CDR2 is EKD. Losses at the gene ends were 6 bases for V and 5 bases for J; bases not matched to a gene: 27. The CDR3 nucleotides read TGTGCCTGTTCGTCAGGCGCTAACGTGTATCTGGGGGATACGGGCGATGATAAACTCATCTTT. It yields the protein CACSSGANVYLGDTGDDKLIF.

This clone turned up a few times. The gene calls are TRDV1 and TRDJ1; TRDD3 aligns across 13 bases. J lost 3 bases, V lost 4 bases, and 14 bases had no gene match. CDR1 TSWWSYY and CDR2 QGS come from the germline V gene. The CDR3 has 19 amino acids. The CDR3: CALGGPRATTGGYADKLIF. For the CDR3, the DNA is TGTGCTCTTGGGGGACCCAGGGCAACCACTGGGGGATACGCCGATAAACTCATCTTT.

This clone was found a few times. The chain carries TRDV1 and TRDJ1; tentatively, D is TRDD2 (9 bases). V lost 3 bases to trimming and J lost 0 bases, with 38 bases between them. Per germline, CDR1 TSWWSYY and CDR2 QGS. This CDR3 region has 24 residues. In nucleotides, the CDR3 is TGTGCTCTTGGGGACCGAAATCCACCTTCCTACGTCTACTGGGGGGTCCCGTACACCGATAAACTCATCTTT. Protein product: CALGDRNPPSYVYWGVPYTDKLIF.

The chain carries TRDV1 and TRDJ1; 9 bases map to TRDD3. V was clipped by 0 bases and J by 0 bases; unmatched bases: 23. CDR3 length: 23 amino acids. Germline lookup yields CDR1 TSWWSYY and CDR2 QGS. CDR3 region: CALGELGPYSGRGDTPYTDKLIF. DNA of the CDR3: TGTGCTCTTGGGGAACTAGGCCCCTACTCCGGACGGGGGGATACACCGTACACCGATAAACTCATCTTT.

This clone was seen only a few times. The V gene is TRDV1, the J gene TRDJ1; 13 nucleotides agree with TRDD3. Germline assignment: CDR1 TSWWSYY and CDR2 QGS. This CDR3 contains 18 residues. The J segment lost 3 bases and the V segment lost 0 bases, leaving 7 bases of the junction unmatched. The CDR3 DNA sequence: TGTGCTCTTGGGGAACTGAGGTGTACTGGGGGATACGCCGATAAACTCATCTTT. Amino acid sequence: CALGELRCTGGYADKLIF.

Of note for this clone: Other nucleotide sequences from this sample produce the same CDR3. The rearrangement joins TRAV29/DV5 to TRDJ1; the D is unclear. The germline CDR1 and CDR2 sequences are NSMFDY and ISSIKDK. The CDR3 covers 14 residues. Between the trimmed V and J ends, which lost 0 bases and 1 base, there was a span of 10 bases. CDR3 sequence reads: CAASARISTDKLIF. The DNA of the CDR3 is TGTGCAGCAAGCGCGCGGATTAGCACCGATAAACTCATCTTT. Looking up the rest from reference TRAV29/DV5 and TRDJ1 gives the full variable domain: DQQVKQNSPSLSVQEGRISILNCDYTNSMFDYFLWYKKYPAEGPTFLISISSIKDKNEDGRFTVFLNKSAKHLSLHIVPSQPGDSAVYFCAASARISTDKLIFGKGTRVTVEP.

The chain is built from TRDV2 and TRDJ1, with 11 nucleotides matching TRDD3. V dropped 6 bases and J dropped 10; count of bases not matched to a gene: 9. Germline V gene data show CDR1 as GEAIGNYY and CDR2 as EKD. This CDR3 contains 13 residues. CDR3 sequence reads: CACKWGIRPGLIF. The CDR3, as DNA: TGTGCCTGTAAGTGGGGGATACGGCCGGGACTCATCTTT.

This clone was counted only a few times. V is TRDV1 and J is TRDJ1; D might be TRDD3 (6 bases). The CDR3 totals 23 residues. Trimming shortened V by 2 bases and J by 0 bases, and 34 bases separated the two germline ends. The germline V gene encodes CDR1 TSWWSYY and CDR2 QGS. The CDR3 nucleotides read TGTGCTCTTGGGGAAACGGAGCATTCCCTACGCGTACTGGGTTGGGGATACACCGATAAACTCATCTTT. Amino acids: CALGETEHSLRVLGWGYTDKLIF.

The V gene is TRDV1, the J gene TRDJ1; D remains unclear. Trimming cost V 4 bases and J 1 base, with 16 bases left between them. CDR3 size: 16 residues. Germline CDR1 reads TSWWSYY; CDR2 reads QGS. The CDR3 spells CALGVFPRRPTDKLIF. CDR3 nucleotides: TGTGCTCTTGGGGTGTTCCCTCGTAGACCCACCGATAAACTCATCTTT.

This clone was seen a few times. This rearrangement joins TRDV1 to TRDJ1; 8 bases line up with TRDD3. J gave up 7 bases and V 2 bases, and 30 bases lay outside the gene matches. The V gene's germline CDR1 is TSWWSYY and CDR2 QGS. CDR3 length: 22 residues. The CDR3 is CALGELFYPPRTGGWSVGKLIF. Here the CDR3 DNA reads TGTGCTCTTGGGGAATTATTCTACCCGCCACGTACTGGGGGGTGGTCGGTCGGTAAACTCATCTTT.

The rearrangement uses TRDV1 and TRDJ1, with a possible D match to TRDD3 (6 bases). Deletions cut 4 bases from V and 0 bases from J, with 30 bases between. This CDR3 contains 21 residues. CDR1 is TSWWSYY, CDR2 QGS, per germline. This CDR3 reads CALGGYSPLRLTGGDTDKLIF. In DNA form, the CDR3 reads TGTGCTCTTGGGGGATATTCCCCACTACGACTTACGGGGGGAGACACCGATAAACTCATCTTT.

This chain connects TRDV1 to TRDJ1, with TRDD3 matching over 11 bases. The CDR3 covers 21 residues. With 0 bases clipped from V and 0 bases from J, the junction kept 15 bases outside the gene matches. Per the germline V gene, CDR1 is TSWWSYY and CDR2 is QGS. DNA of the CDR3: TGTGCTCTTGGGGAACTGACCCCAACTTGGTGGGGGATACGGTACACCGATAAACTCATCTTT. The encoded protein is CALGELTPTWWGIRYTDKLIF.